This T cell receptor beta chain was observed in a study of beta chain features in type 1 diabetes. Reverse transcription of all isolated RNA meant that expressed TCRB transcripts were sequenced. Sequenced by immunoSEQ multiplex PCR; TCRdb stores in-frame clones only, minus some. This sample has 300,000 to 400,000 clones, with roughly 13% found just once. This clone occurred a few times. Its specificity is not known. Study conclusions and caveats: For patients, the naive, central memory and Treg TCRB repertoires appeared more alike than for healthy donors. At VDJ recombination sites, type 1 diabetes patients had fewer insertions and more deleted nucleotides. TCRB CDR3s were moderately but significantly shorter in Type 1 diabetes patients in all four CD4+ subsets.

CDR3 length: 13 amino acids. The germline gives CDR1 MGHDK, CDR2 SYGVNS. V lost 8 bases, J lost 0 bases, and 3 bases stayed unmatched. It was via CD45RO/CCR7/CD25/CD127/CD95/CD27 that CD4+ naive, central memory, regulatory and stem cell-like memory cells were sorted. The chain uses TRBV25-1 and TRBJ1-1; TRBD1 matches at 7 bases. The specimen sequenced was naive CD4+ T cells from blood. This TCR derives from a woman aged 18-29 years with type 1 diabetes. Written as DNA, the CDR3 is TGTGCCAGCGGCGGGACAGTGAACACTGAAGCTTTCTTT. This translates into CASGGTVNTEAFF.